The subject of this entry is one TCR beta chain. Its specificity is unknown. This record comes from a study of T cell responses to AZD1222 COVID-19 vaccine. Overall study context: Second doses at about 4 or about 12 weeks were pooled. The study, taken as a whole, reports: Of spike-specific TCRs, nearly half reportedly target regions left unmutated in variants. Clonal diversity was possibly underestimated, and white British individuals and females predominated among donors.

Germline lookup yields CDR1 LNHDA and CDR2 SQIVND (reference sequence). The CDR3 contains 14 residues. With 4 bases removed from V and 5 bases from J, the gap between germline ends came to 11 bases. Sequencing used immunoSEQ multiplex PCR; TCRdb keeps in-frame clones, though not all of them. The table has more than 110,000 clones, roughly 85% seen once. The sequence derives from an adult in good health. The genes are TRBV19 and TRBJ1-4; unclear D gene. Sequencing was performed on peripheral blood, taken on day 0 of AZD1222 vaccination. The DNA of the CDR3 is TGTGCCAGTAGTAGCCGGGCCTCGAATGAAAAACTGTTTTTT. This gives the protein CASSSRASNEKLFF.